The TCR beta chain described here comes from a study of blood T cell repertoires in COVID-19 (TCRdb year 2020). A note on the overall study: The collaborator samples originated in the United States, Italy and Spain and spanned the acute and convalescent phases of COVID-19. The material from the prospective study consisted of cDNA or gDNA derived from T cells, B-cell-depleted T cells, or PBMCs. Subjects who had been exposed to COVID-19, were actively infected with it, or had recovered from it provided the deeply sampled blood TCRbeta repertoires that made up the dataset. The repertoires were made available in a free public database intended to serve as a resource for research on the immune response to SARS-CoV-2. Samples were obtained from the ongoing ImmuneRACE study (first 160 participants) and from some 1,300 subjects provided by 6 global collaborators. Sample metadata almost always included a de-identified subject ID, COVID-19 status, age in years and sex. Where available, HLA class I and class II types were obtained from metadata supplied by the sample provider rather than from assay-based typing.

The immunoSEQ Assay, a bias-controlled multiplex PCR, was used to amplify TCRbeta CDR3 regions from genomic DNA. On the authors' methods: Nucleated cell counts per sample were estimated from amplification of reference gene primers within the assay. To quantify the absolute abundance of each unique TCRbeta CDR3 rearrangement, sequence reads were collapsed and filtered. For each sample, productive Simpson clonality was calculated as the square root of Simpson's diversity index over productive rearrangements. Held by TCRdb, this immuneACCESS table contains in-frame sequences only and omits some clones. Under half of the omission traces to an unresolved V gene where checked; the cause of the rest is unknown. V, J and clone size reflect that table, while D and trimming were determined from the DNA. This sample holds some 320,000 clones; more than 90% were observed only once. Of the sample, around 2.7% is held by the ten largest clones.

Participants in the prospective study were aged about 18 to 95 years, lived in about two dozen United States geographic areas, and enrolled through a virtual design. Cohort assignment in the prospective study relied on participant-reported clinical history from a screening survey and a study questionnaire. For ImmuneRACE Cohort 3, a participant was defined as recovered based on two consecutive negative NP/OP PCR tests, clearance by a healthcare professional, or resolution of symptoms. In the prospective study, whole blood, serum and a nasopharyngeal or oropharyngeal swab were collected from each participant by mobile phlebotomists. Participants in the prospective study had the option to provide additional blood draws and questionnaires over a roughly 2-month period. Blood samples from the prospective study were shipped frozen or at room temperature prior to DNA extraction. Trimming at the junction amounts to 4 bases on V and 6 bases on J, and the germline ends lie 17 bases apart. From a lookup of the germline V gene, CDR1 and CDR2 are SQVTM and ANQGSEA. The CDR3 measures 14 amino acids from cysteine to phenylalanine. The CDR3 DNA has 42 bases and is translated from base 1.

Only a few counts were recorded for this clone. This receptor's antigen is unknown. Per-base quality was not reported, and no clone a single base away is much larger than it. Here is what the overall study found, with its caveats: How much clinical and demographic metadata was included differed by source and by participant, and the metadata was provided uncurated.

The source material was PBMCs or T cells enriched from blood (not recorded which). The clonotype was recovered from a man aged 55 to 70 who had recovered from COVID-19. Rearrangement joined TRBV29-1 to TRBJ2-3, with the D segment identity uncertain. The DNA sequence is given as TGCAGCGTTGCCCAGCGCAATGACCCGGATACGCAGTATTTT. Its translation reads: CSVAQRNDPDTQYF.